The clone carrying this T cell receptor beta chain was found a few times. CDR1 SGHNT and CDR2 YYREEE come from the germline V gene (reference sequence). Trimming left V 2 bases short and J 4 bases short, with 21 bases between. The CDR3 is 17 amino acids. This record comes from a study of blood T cell repertoires in COVID-19. For the study at large: Collection of acute and convalescent COVID-19 samples took place in the United States, Italy and Spain. PBMCs, B-cell-depleted T cells, or T cells provided the cDNA or gDNA that made up the material.

Study processing details: Estimated nucleated cell counts came from reference gene primer amplification. Using immunoSEQ multiplex PCR, the repertoire was profiled, and TCRdb retains in-frame clones only, with some absent. For V, J and clone size, that table is used; D and trimming come from the DNA. The sample has 400,000 to 500,000 clones, roughly 85% seen once. The specimen sequenced was peripheral blood. This TCR derives from a woman younger than 45 with active or convalescent COVID-19. The V gene is TRBV5-4, the J gene TRBJ1-1; D call uncertain. The CDR3 spells CASSFSGFGTITTEAFF. The CDR3 nucleotides are TGTGCCAGCAGCTTTTCGGGGTTTGGTACGATAACCACTGAAGCTTTCTTT.